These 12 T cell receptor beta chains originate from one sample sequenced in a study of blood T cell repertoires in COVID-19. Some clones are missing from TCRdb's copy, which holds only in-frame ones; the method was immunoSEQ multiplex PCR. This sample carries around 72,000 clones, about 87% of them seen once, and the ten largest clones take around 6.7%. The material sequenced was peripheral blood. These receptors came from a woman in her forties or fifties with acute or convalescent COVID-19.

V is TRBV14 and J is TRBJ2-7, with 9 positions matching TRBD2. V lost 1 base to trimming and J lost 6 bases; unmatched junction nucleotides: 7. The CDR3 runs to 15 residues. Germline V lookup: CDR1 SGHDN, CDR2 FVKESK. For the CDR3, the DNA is TGTGCCAGCAGCCAAGGTCTAGCGGGGTTTTTCGAGCAGTACTTC. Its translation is CASSQGLAGFFEQYF.

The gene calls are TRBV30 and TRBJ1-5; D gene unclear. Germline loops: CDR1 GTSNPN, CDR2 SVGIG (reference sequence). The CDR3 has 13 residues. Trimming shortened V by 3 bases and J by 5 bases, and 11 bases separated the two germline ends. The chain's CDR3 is CAWSPERYQPQHF. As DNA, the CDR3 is TGTGCCTGGAGCCCCGAGAGGTATCAGCCCCAGCATTTT.

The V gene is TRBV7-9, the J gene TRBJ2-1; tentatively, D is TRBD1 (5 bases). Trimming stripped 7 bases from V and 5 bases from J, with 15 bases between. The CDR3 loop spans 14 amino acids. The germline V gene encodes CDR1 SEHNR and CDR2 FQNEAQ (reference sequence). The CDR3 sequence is CASNRLGRDNEQFF. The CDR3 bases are TGTGCCAGCAATCGACTGGGCAGGGACAATGAGCAGTTCTTC.

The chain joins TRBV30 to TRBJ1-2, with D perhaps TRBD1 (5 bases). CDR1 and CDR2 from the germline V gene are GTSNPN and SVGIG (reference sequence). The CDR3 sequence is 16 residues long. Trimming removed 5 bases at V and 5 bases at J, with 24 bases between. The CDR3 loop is CAWQFPRGADGYGYTF. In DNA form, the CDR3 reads TGTGCCTGGCAGTTTCCTAGGGGCGCCGACGGATATGGCTACACCTTC.

The chain's CDR3 is CASSRTGTGELFF. Here the CDR3 DNA reads TGTGCCAGCAGTCGAACAGGCACCGGGGAGCTGTTTTTT. The V and J genes are TRBV7-6 and TRBJ2-2, with a tentative D call TRBD1 (5 bases). Germline CDR1 is SGHVS and CDR2 is FNYEAQ. The CDR3 spans 13 residues. Trimming cost V 6 bases and J 4 bases, with 9 bases left between them.

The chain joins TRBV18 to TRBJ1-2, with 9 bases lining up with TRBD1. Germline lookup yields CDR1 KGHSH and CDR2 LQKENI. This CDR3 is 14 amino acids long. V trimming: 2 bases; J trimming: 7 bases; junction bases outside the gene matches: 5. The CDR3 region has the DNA TGTGCCAGCTCACCAGGGACAGGGAGGGGTGGCTACACCTTC. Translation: CASSPGTGRGGYTF.

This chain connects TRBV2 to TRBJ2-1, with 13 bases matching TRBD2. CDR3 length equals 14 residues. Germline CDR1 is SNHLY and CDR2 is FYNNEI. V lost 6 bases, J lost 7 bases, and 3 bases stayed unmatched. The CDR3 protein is CASRAGLAGNEQFF. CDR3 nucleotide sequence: TGTGCCAGCAGGGCGGGACTAGCGGGGAATGAGCAGTTCTTC.

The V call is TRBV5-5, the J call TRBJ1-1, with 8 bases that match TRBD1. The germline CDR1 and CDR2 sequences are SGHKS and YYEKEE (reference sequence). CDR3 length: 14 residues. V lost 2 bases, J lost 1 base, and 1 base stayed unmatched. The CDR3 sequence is CASSFGQGNTEAFF. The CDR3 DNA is TGTGCCAGCAGCTTTGGACAGGGGAACACTGAAGCTTTCTTT.

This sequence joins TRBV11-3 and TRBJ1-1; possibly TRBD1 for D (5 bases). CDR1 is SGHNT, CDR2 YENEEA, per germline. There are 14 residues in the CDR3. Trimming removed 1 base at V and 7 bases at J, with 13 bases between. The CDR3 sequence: CASSLGRGSGEAFF. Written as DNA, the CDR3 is TGTGCCAGCAGCTTAGGACGGGGGTCGGGTGAAGCTTTCTTT. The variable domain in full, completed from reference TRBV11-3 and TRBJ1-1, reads EAGVVQSPRYKIIEKKQPVAFWCNPISGHNTLYWYLQNLGQGPELLIRYENEEAVDDSQLPKDRFSAERLKGVDSTLKIQPAELGDSAVYLCASSLGRGSGEAFFGQGTRLTVV.

The CDR3 region has the DNA TGTGCCAGTACTCCGGGACAGTACAATCAGCCCCAGCATTTT. It encodes CASTPGQYNQPQHF. The chain recombines TRBV19 with TRBJ1-5; 7 bases are shared with TRBD1. The CDR3 spans 14 residues. J gave up 3 bases and V 7 bases, and 6 bases lay outside the gene matches. CDR1 LNHDA and CDR2 SQIVND come from the germline V gene (reference sequence).

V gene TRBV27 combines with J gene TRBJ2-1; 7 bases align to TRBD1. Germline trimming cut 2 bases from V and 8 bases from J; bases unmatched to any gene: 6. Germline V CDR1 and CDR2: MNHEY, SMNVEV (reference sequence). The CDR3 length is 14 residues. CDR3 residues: CASSLRDSQHEQFF. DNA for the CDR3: TGTGCCAGCAGTTTAAGGGACAGTCAGCATGAGCAGTTCTTC.

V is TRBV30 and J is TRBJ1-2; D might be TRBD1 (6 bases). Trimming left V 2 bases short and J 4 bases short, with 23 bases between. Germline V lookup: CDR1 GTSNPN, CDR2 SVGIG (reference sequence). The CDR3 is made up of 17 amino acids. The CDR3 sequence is CAWSSLGGAKASYGYTF. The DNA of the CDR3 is TGTGCCTGGAGTTCGCTCGGGGGGGCCAAAGCATCCTATGGCTACACCTTC.